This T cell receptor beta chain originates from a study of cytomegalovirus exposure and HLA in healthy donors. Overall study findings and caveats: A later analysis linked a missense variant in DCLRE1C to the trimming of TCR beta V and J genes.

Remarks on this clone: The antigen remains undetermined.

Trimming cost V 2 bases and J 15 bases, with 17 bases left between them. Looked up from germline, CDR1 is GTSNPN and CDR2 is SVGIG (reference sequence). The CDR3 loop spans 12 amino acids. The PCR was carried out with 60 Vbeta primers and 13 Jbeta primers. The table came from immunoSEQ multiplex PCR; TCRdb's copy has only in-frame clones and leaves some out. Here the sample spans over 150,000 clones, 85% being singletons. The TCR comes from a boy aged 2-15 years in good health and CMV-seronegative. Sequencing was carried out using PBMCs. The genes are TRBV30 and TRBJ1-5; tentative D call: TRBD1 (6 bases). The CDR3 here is CAWSHGQSSRHF. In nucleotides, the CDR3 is TGTGCCTGGAGTCACGGACAGTCAAGCAGGCATTTT.